This T cell receptor (beta chain) was captured in a study of blood T cell repertoires in COVID-19 (dated by TCRdb to between 2020 and 2021). Concerning the study at large: The collaborator samples originated in the United States, Italy and Spain and spanned the acute and convalescent phases of COVID-19. Subjects who had been exposed to COVID-19, were actively infected with it, or had recovered from it provided the deeply sampled blood TCRbeta repertoires that made up the dataset. The sample metadata nearly always contained a de-identified subject ID, COVID-19 status, age in years and sex. Where available, HLA class I and class II types were obtained from metadata supplied by the sample provider rather than from assay-based typing. A freely available public database, intended as a resource for researchers studying the immune response to SARS-CoV-2, is where the repertoires were released. The material from the prospective study consisted of cDNA or gDNA derived from T cells, B-cell-depleted T cells, or PBMCs. The samples were drawn from the first 160 participants of the ongoing ImmuneRACE study and from 1,254 subjects provided by 6 global collaborators. The paper as a whole reports these results and caveats: Clinical and demographic metadata were provided uncurated, with the amount varying by source and participant.

The immunoSEQ Assay, a bias-controlled multiplex PCR, was used to amplify TCRbeta CDR3 regions from genomic DNA. For the original study's pipeline: The number of nucleated cells in each sample was estimated by amplification of reference gene primers within the assay. Sequence reads were collapsed and filtered to measure the absolute abundance of every unique TCRbeta CDR3 rearrangement. For each sample, productive Simpson clonality was calculated as the square root of Simpson's diversity index over productive rearrangements. In its TCRdb copy, this immuneACCESS table keeps in-frame sequences only and misses some clones. Where compared with another copy, unresolved V genes explain less than half of these, and the others have no known cause. The D gene and trimming were derived from the DNA, and the V and J assignments and clone size from that table. The sample table holds under 450,000 clones, of which 70% to 85% were seen once. The top ten hold roughly 1.1% of the sample.

Collaborating institutions collected whole blood in K2EDTA tubes following their own protocols. Collaborator samples were shipped for TCRbeta analysis as frozen whole blood, isolated PBMCs, or DNA extracted from either sample type. As for this clone: Its antigen target is currently unknown. Base qualities are not provided; no much larger clone lies one nucleotide away.

CDR1 MNHEY and CDR2 SVGEGT are derived from the germline V gene. CDR3 length: 14 amino acids, cysteine to phenylalanine. Of all the DNA, just the CDR3 is kept, 42 bases in frame from base 1. The trim is 2 bases for V and 4 bases for J, with a gap of 11 bases between the germline ends. The source material was peripheral blood. This sequence was found in a human donor with acute or convalescent COVID-19. The donor label of this sample is uncertain. The V and J genes are TRBV6-2 or TRBV6-3 and TRBJ1-2; confidence is insufficient to name the D gene. The CDR3 has the sequence CASSYNPYSYGYTF. The bases read TGTGCCAGCAGTTACAACCCCTACTCCTATGGCTACACCTTC.